These 8 T cell receptor beta chains originate from one sample sequenced in a study of blood T cell repertoires in COVID-19. Measured with immunoSEQ multiplex PCR; TCRdb has only the in-frame clones, and not every one. The repertoire holds 310,000 or so clones, with around 89% as singletons. Sequenced input: PBMCs or T cells enriched from blood (not recorded which). The receptors derive from a woman under 30 with acute COVID-19.

This chain's CDR3 is CASSPRLYQPQHF. The CDR3, as DNA: TGTGCCAGCAGCCCCCGGTTGTATCAGCCCCAGCATTTT. This rearrangement joins TRBV28 to TRBJ1-5; D remains unclear. This CDR3 has 13 amino acids. The germline CDR1 and CDR2 sequences are MDHEN and SYDVKM. V lost 6 bases and J 5 bases, leaving 11 bases between the germline ends.

This chain connects TRBV19 to TRBJ1-5; 7 bases align to TRBD1. Trimming removed 6 bases from V and 7 bases from J; junction bases left unmatched: 6. Germline V gene data show CDR1 as LNHDA and CDR2 as SQIVND (reference sequence). This CDR3 comprises 13 residues. The CDR3, as DNA: TGTGCCAGTAGGGACAGGTATGTACAGCCCCAGCATTTT. Translation gives CASRDRYVQPQHF.

This chain uses TRBV5-1 with TRBJ2-1; 8 nucleotides align to TRBD1. V shed 3 bases, J shed 1 base, and the junction held 6 bases outside the gene matches. Per the germline V gene, CDR1 is SGHRS and CDR2 is YFSETQ. The CDR3 runs 16 residues. The CDR3 bases are TGCGCCAGCAGCTCTTTCGACAGGGGATCCTACAATGAGCAGTTCTTC. Translating it yields CASSSFDRGSYNEQFF.

The rearrangement links TRBV9 to TRBJ1-5; TRBD1 is a possible D gene (5 bases). V was clipped by 1 base and J by 3 bases, with 11 bases between them. The CDR3 spans 15 residues. In germline, CDR1 is SGDLS, CDR2 YYNGEE. CDR3 sequence: CASSVSDKYNQPQHF. The CDR3 bases are TGTGCCAGCAGCGTATCGGACAAGTACAATCAGCCCCAGCATTTT.

The CDR3 bases are TGTGCCAGCAGTAATAGCGGCCCCACAGATACGCAGTATTTT. This sequence encodes CASSNSGPTDTQYF. The J gene is TRBJ2-3, the V gene TRBV28; D is perhaps TRBD2 (6 bases). V lost 5 bases to trimming and J lost 2 bases, with 11 bases between them. The CDR3 extends over 14 amino acids. Germline CDR1 is MDHEN and CDR2 is SYDVKM. Supplemented by reference TRBV28 and TRBJ2-3, the full variable domain reads DVKVTQSSRYLVKRTGEKVFLECVQDMDHENMFWYRQDPGLGLRLIYFSYDVKMKEKGDIPEGYSVSREKKERFSLILESASTNQTSMYLCASSNSGPTDTQYFGPGTRLTVL.

This clone was detected only once. The chain carries TRBV5-5 and TRBJ1-1; D is perhaps TRBD1 (6 bases). Germline V gene lookup returns CDR1 SGHKS and CDR2 YYEKEE (reference sequence). CDR3 size: 15 residues. V lost 0 bases to trimming and J lost 1 base, with 10 bases between them. CDR3: CASSLAWTENTEAFF. As DNA, the CDR3 is TGTGCCAGCAGCTTGGCTTGGACAGAGAACACTGAAGCTTTCTTT.

The CDR3 DNA reads TGTGCCAGCCTCTGGGGCCTTGGGCAGTTCTTC. Translating gives CASLWGLGQFF. The chain is built from TRBV6-4 and TRBJ2-1, with a weak D call TRBD1 (5 bases). Germline lookup yields CDR1 MRHNA and CDR2 SNTAGT. V shed 8 bases and J shed 12 bases, with 14 bases lying between them. The CDR3 is 11 residues long.

The chain uses TRBV6-5 and TRBJ2-1, with a possible D match to TRBD2 (5 bases). The germline gives CDR1 MNHEY, CDR2 SVGAGI. The CDR3 sequence is 15 residues long. Between the trimmed V and J ends, which lost 2 bases and 0 bases, there was a span of 8 bases. The CDR3 loop reads CASSYEGSSYNEQFF. CDR3 coding DNA: TGTGCCAGCAGTTACGAGGGCAGCTCCTACAATGAGCAGTTCTTC.